One sample yielded the 12 T cell receptor beta chains listed below, sequenced in a study of T cells in Graves' hyperthyroidism and ophthalmopathy. Amplification targeted TCR beta CDR3 regions from RNA transcripts. Using the HTBI primer set, a first-round RT-PCR was run on the TCR CDR3. One entry per CDR3 protein, called by TCRdb with MiXCR from the multiplex PCR reads. The table records about 600,000 distinct CDR3 sequences, roughly 16% of them present only once. The sequencing input was blood. The receptors originated from a woman in her forties with Graves' ophthalmopathy.

V and J are TRBV7-9 and TRBJ2-3, with TRBD2 matching over 11 bases. Trimming removed 5 bases from V and 2 bases from J; junction bases left unmatched: 6. The germline V gene encodes CDR1 SEHNR and CDR2 FQNEAQ (reference sequence). This CDR3 is 16 amino acids long. As DNA, the CDR3 is TGTGCCAGCAGCCACCGACTAGCGGGAACCACAGATACGCAGTATTTT. This gives the protein CASSHRLAGTTDTQYF.

The chain employs TRBV6-2 or TRBV6-3 and TRBJ2-1; TRBD2 agrees at 8 bases. CDR1 and CDR2 (germline): MNHEY, SVGEGT. The J segment lost 10 bases and the V segment lost 5 bases, leaving 13 bases of the junction unmatched. The CDR3 is 15 residues long. CDR3 region: CASSRNSPGGGEQFF. The CDR3, as DNA: TGTGCCAGCAGTCGGAACAGCCCGGGGGGGGGCGAGCAGTTCTTC.

This clonotype was recorded a few times. V gene TRBV6-2 or TRBV6-3 combines with J gene TRBJ2-1; D is uncertain. Trimming removed 7 bases from V and 1 base from J, with 8 bases in between. CDR3 length: 13 amino acids. Germline V gene data show CDR1 as MNHEY and CDR2 as SVGEGT. The CDR3 bases are TGTGCCAGCATGTTAAGTTCCTACAATGAGCAGTTCTTC. It translates to CASMLSSYNEQFF.

This clonotype was detected many times. V and J are TRBV11-2 and TRBJ2-1; no definite D call. This CDR3 contains 13 residues. Germline V CDR1 and CDR2: SGHAT, FQNNGV. V gave up 6 bases and J gave up 2 bases, with 8 bases separating them. CDR3 protein: CASREPTYNEQFF. The CDR3 DNA follows: TGTGCCAGCAGGGAGCCTACCTACAATGAGCAGTTCTTC.

This clonotype appeared many times. V and J are TRBV20-1 and TRBJ2-2; TRBD2 matches 11 bases. The J segment lost 0 bases and the V segment lost 6 bases, leaving 6 bases of the junction unmatched. This CDR3 is built from 16 residues. Looked up from germline, CDR1 is DFQATT and CDR2 is SNEGSKA (reference sequence). This CDR3 is CSAPRLAGSNTGELFF. For the CDR3, the DNA is TGCAGTGCACCTAGACTAGCGGGGTCGAACACCGGGGAGCTGTTTTTT.

In this sample, this clonotype turned up many times. This rearrangement joins TRBV11-2 to TRBJ2-5; 7 bases line up with TRBD1. The CDR3 extends over 14 amino acids. V trimming: 5 bases; J trimming: 2 bases; junction bases outside the gene matches: 5. CDR1 and CDR2 from the germline V gene are SGHAT and FQNNGV. In nucleotides, the CDR3 is TGTGCCAGCAGCCGCGGACAGGAGCAAGAGACCCAGTACTTC. Protein sequence: CASSRGQEQETQYF. Variable domain in full (rest from reference TRBV11-2 and TRBJ2-5): EAGVAQSPRYKIIEKRQSVAFWCNPISGHATLYWYQQILGQGPKLLIQFQNNGVVDDSQLPKDRFSAERLKGVDSTLKIQPAKLEDSAVYLCASSRGQEQETQYFGPGTRLLVL.

This clonotype was found many times. The V call is TRBV5-5, the J call TRBJ1-1, with D possibly matching TRBD1 (6 bases). This CDR3 has 15 residues. Germline V gives CDR1 SGHKS, CDR2 YYEKEE (reference sequence). The V gene lost 0 bases and the J gene lost 4 bases, with 13 bases spanning the gap. The CDR3 DNA reads TGTGCCAGCAGCTTGGAACAGGGTAGTGTCACTGAAGCTTTCTTT. As protein: CASSLEQGSVTEAFF.

There are a few counts of this clonotype. The rearrangement uses TRBV30 and TRBJ1-4, with TRBD1 matching over 11 bases. J gave up 11 bases and V 3 bases, and 8 bases lay outside the gene matches. CDR3 length: 14 amino acids. The germline V gene has CDR1 GTSNPN and CDR2 SVGIG (reference sequence). In nucleotides, the CDR3 is TGTGCCTGGAGCGCCCGGGACAGGGGGTCTAAACTGTTTTTT. Translation gives CAWSARDRGSKLFF. Variable domain in full (rest from reference TRBV30 and TRBJ1-4): SQTIHQWPATLVQPVGSPLSLECTVEGTSNPNLYWYRQAAGRGLQLLFYSVGIGQISSEVPQNLSASRPQDRQFILSSKKLLLSDSGFYLCAWSARDRGSKLFFGSGTQLSVL.

This clonotype was recorded a few times. The V gene is TRBV6-1, the J gene TRBJ2-5; 11 nucleotides align to TRBD2. Trimming cost V 7 bases and J 5 bases; bases outside gene matches: 9. The CDR3 totals 15 residues. Germline V gene data show CDR1 as MNHNS and CDR2 as SASEGT. The CDR3 sequence: CASTLAGGPGETQYF. The DNA of the CDR3 is TGTGCCAGCACCTTAGCGGGGGGGCCGGGTGAGACCCAGTACTTC.

This clonotype was seen only a few times. V gene TRBV7-9 combines with J gene TRBJ1-5, with D tentatively TRBD1 (5 bases). Germline V lookup: CDR1 SEHNR, CDR2 FQNEAQ (reference sequence). The CDR3 length is 15 residues. With 4 bases removed from V and 4 bases from J, the gap between germline ends came to 14 bases. DNA of the CDR3: TGTGCCAGCAGCTCATTAGGGGCAGGAAATCAGCCCCAGCATTTT. Translated: CASSSLGAGNQPQHF. Full variable domain (missing parts from reference TRBV7-9 and TRBJ1-5): DTGVSQNPRHKITKRGQNVTFRCDPISEHNRLYWYRQTLGQGPEFLTYFQNEAQLEKSRLLSDRFSAERPKGSFSTLEIQRTEQGDSAMYLCASSSLGAGNQPQHFGDGTRLSIL.

Many counts were recorded for this clonotype. The V call is TRBV2, the J call TRBJ2-3; possible D gene TRBD1, 6 bases. The CDR3 runs 14 residues. V gave up 6 bases and J gave up 0 bases, with 10 bases separating them. Per the germline V gene, CDR1 is SNHLY and CDR2 is FYNNEI. This CDR3 reads CASRARGSTDTQYF. The CDR3, as DNA: TGTGCCAGCAGGGCCAGGGGAAGCACAGATACGCAGTATTTT.

This clonotype was recorded many times. The V gene is TRBV28, the J gene TRBJ2-7; D unclear. The V and J ends lost 7 bases and 6 bases respectively, with 10 bases between them. Germline V CDR1 and CDR2: MDHEN, SYDVKM. The CDR3 loop spans 11 amino acids. The CDR3 reads CASTSSGEQYF. The CDR3 bases are TGTGCCAGCACCTCCTCGGGCGAGCAGTACTTC. The full variable domain, with the rest looked up from reference TRBV28 and TRBJ2-7, is DVKVTQSSRYLVKRTGEKVFLECVQDMDHENMFWYRQDPGLGLRLIYFSYDVKMKEKGDIPEGYSVSREKKERFSLILESASTNQTSMYLCASTSSGEQYFGPGTRLTVT.